This T cell receptor (beta chain) was documented in a study of T cells in Graves' hyperthyroidism and ophthalmopathy. The CDR3 regions of TCR beta were amplified from RNA transcripts. With the HTBI primer set, the TCR CDR3 went through a first round of RT-PCR. TCRdb independently ran MiXCR on the multiplex PCR reads; one entry per CDR3 protein. The repertoire consists of around 530,000 distinct CDR3 sequences, with 15% to 20% occurring once and the leading ten covering around 17%. The table lists this clonotype with many counts. This CDR3 is 16 amino acids long. Germline CDR1 reads SGDLS; CDR2 reads YYNGEE. The ends lost 5 bases at V and 2 bases at J; junction bases unmatched: 10.

The receptor was derived from a woman aged 18-35 years with Graves' ophthalmopathy. The rearrangement joins TRBV9 to TRBJ2-3; 8 bases fit TRBD2. The material sequenced was blood. The CDR3: CASREGHGGDTDTQYF. The CDR3 region has the DNA TGTGCCAGCAGGGAGGGGCACGGGGGGGACACAGATACGCAGTATTTT.